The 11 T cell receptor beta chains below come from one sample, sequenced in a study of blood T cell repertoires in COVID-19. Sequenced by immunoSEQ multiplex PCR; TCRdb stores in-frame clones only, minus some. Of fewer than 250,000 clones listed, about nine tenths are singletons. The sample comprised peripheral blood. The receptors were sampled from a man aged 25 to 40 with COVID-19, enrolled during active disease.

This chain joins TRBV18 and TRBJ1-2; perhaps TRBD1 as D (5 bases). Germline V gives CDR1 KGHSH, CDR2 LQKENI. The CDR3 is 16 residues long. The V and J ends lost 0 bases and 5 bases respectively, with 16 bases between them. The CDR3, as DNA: TGTGCCAGCTCACCACCAATGGGGGGATTGCCGTATGGCTACACCTTC. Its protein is CASSPPMGGLPYGYTF. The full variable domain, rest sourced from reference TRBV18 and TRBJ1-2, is NAGVMQNPRHLVRRRGQEARLRCSPMKGHSHVYWYRQLPEEGLKFMVYLQKENIIDESGMPKERFSAEFPKEGPSILRIQQVVRGDSAAYFCASSPPMGGLPYGYTFGSGTRLTVV.

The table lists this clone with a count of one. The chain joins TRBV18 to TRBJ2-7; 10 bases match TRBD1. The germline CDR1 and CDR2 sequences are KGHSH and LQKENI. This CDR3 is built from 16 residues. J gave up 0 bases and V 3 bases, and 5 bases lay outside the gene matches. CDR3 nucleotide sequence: TGTGCCAGCTCACCGGGACAGGGGAGGATCTCCTACGAGCAGTACTTC. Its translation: CASSPGQGRISYEQYF.

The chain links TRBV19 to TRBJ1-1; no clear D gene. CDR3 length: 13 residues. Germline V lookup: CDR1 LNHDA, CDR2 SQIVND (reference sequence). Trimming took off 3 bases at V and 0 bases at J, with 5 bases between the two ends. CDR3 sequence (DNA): TGTGCCAGTAGTATCGGGATGAACACTGAAGCTTTCTTT. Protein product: CASSIGMNTEAFF.

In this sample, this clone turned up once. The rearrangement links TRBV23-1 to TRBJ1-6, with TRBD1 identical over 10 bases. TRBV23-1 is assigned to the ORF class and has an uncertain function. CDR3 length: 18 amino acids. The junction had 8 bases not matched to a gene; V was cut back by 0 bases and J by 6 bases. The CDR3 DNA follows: TGCGCCAGCAGTCAATCGGGGGACAGGGGCTCGCCTAATTCACCCCTCCACTTT. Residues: CASSQSGDRGSPNSPLHF.

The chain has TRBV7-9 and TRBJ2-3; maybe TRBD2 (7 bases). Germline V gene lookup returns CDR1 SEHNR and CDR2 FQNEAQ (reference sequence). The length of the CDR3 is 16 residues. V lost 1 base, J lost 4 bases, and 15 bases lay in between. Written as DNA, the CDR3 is TGTGCCAGCAGCTTAGAGGTGGGGGGGCCTCCAGATACGCAGTATTTT. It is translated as CASSLEVGGPPDTQYF.

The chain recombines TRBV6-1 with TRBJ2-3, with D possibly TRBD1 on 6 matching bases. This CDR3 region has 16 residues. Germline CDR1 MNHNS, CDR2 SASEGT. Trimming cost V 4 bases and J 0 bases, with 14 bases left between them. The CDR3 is CASSAFTGYSTDTQYF. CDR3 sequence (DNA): TGTGCCAGCAGTGCATTCACAGGGTATAGCACAGATACGCAGTATTTT.

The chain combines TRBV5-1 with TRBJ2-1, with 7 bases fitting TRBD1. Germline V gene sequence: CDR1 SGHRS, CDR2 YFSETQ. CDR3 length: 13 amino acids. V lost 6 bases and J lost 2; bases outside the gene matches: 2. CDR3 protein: CASIGTAYNEQFF. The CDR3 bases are TGCGCCAGCATAGGGACAGCCTACAATGAGCAGTTCTTC.

The CDR3 coding sequence is TGTGCCAGCAGTTACCAGCGGGGGTACCCAGGAGAGCAGTACTTC. It yields the protein CASSYQRGYPGEQYF. The chain uses TRBV6-2 or TRBV6-3 and TRBJ2-7; 8 bases align to TRBD2. The germline V gene encodes CDR1 MNHEY and CDR2 SVGEGT. The J segment lost 7 bases and the V segment lost 2 bases, leaving 10 bases of the junction unmatched. The CDR3 consists of 15 residues.

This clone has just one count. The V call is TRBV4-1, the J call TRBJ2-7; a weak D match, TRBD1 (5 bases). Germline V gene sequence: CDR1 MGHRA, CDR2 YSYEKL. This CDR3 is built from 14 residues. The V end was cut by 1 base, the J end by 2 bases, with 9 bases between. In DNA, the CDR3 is TGCGCCAGCAGCCAAGGGACATCAACCTACGAGCAGTACTTC. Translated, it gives CASSQGTSTYEQYF.

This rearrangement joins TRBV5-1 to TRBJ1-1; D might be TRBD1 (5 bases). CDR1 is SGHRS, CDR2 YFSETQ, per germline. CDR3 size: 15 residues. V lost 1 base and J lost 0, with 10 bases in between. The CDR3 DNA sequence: TGCGCCAGCAGCTTGTACAAGGGGCTGAACACTGAAGCTTTCTTT. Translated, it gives CASSLYKGLNTEAFF.

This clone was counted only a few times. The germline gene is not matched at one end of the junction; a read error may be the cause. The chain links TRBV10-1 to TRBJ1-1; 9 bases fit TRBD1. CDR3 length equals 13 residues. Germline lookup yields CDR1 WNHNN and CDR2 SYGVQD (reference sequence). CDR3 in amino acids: CASRGQGNAEAFF. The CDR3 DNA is TGCGCCAGCAGAGGACAGGGGAACGCTGAAGCTTTCTTT.